This T cell receptor (beta chain) was obtained from a study of blood T cell repertoires in COVID-19. Study summary: The United States, Italy and Spain provided the acute and convalescent COVID-19 samples.

This clone turned up a few times. This CDR3 region has 12 residues. V shed 7 bases and J shed 8 bases, with 17 bases lying between them. Germline CDR1 SQVTM, CDR2 ANQGSEA. Only in-frame clones appear in the TCRdb table, and some are missing; sequencing was by immunoSEQ multiplex PCR. The data contain 200,000 to 250,000 clones, approximately 81% of them singletons. The sample consisted of peripheral blood. The sequence was obtained from a man between 40 and 49 years old with acute or convalescent COVID-19. This chain joins TRBV29-1 and TRBJ1-1, with a tentative D call TRBD1 (6 bases). In DNA, the CDR3 is TGCAGCGGGATCGGGACAAGGGGAGAAGCTTTCTTT. This translates into CSGIGTRGEAFF.